What follows are 18 T cell receptor beta chains derived from one specimen sequenced in a study of blood T cell repertoires in COVID-19. Method: immunoSEQ multiplex PCR; TCRdb's copy keeps in-frame clones and lacks some. The table has about 94,000 clones, less than 85% seen once. The sample was peripheral blood. The receptors derive from a man aged 65 to 79 with COVID-19, enrolled during active disease.

The chain carries TRBV7-2 and TRBJ2-5; D may be TRBD2 (6 bases). Between the trimmed V and J ends, which lost 2 bases and 5 bases, there was a span of 15 bases. CDR1 and CDR2 (germline): SGHTA, FQGNSA. There are 15 residues in the CDR3. CDR3 sequence reads: CASSLMGTGLETQYF. The CDR3 DNA is TGTGCCAGCAGCTTAATGGGGACTGGCTTGGAGACCCAGTACTTC.

This rearrangement joins TRBV28 to TRBJ2-2, with D possibly being TRBD2 (5 bases). The germline CDR1 and CDR2 sequences are MDHEN and SYDVKM. V lost 6 bases and J 0 bases, leaving 14 bases between the germline ends. This CDR3 has 16 residues. The CDR3 nucleotides are TGTGCCAGCAGCCCCAGCGGCCTCGCGAACACCGGGGAGCTGTTTTTT. Translated: CASSPSGLANTGELFF. The whole variable domain, filled in from reference TRBV28 and TRBJ2-2, reads DVKVTQSSRYLVKRTGEKVFLECVQDMDHENMFWYRQDPGLGLRLIYFSYDVKMKEKGDIPEGYSVSREKKERFSLILESASTNQTSMYLCASSPSGLANTGELFFGEGSRLTVL.

This clone was detected a few times. V and J are TRBV7-2 and TRBJ1-1, with a weak D call TRBD1 (5 bases). This CDR3 is 14 amino acids long. V shed 5 bases and J shed 1 base, with 11 bases lying between them. Per the germline V gene, CDR1 is SGHTA and CDR2 is FQGNSA. The CDR3 reads CASSAQGSNTEAFF. The CDR3 nucleotides are TGTGCCAGCAGCGCCCAGGGATCGAACACTGAAGCTTTCTTT.

The chain is built from TRBV19 and TRBJ1-5; possible D gene TRBD1, 5 bases. Trimming removed 2 bases from V and 0 bases from J, with 14 bases in between. Germline CDR1 reads LNHDA; CDR2 reads SQIVND (reference sequence). The CDR3 length is 17 residues. Here the CDR3 DNA reads TGTGCCAGTAGTATAATTGCAGGGCTTTATAGCAATCAGCCCCAGCATTTT. It specifies CASSIIAGLYSNQPQHF. Variable domain in full (rest from reference TRBV19 and TRBJ1-5): DGGITQSPKYLFRKEGQNVTLSCEQNLNHDAMYWYRQDPGQGLRLIYYSQIVNDFQKGDIAEGYSVSREKKESFPLTVTSAQKNPTAFYLCASSIIAGLYSNQPQHFGDGTRLSIL.

The chain employs TRBV27 and TRBJ2-1; 11 nucleotides line up with TRBD2. There are 16 residues in the CDR3. The V gene's germline CDR1 is MNHEY and CDR2 SMNVEV (reference sequence). V lost 4 bases to trimming and J lost 6 bases; unmatched junction nucleotides: 8. This chain's CDR3 is CASSSSGTSGPNEQFF. CDR3 in DNA: TGTGCCAGCAGTTCCTCCGGGACTAGCGGACCCAATGAGCAGTTCTTC.

The gene calls are TRBV19 and TRBJ2-7; D remains unclear. The V gene lost 11 bases and the J gene lost 7 bases, with 12 bases spanning the gap. Per germline, CDR1 LNHDA and CDR2 SQIVND (reference sequence). The CDR3 loop spans 10 amino acids. As DNA, the CDR3 is TGTGCCCCTCCCCCGTTGGAGCAGTACTTC. Amino acid sequence: CAPPPLEQYF.

This clone appeared a single time. The J gene is TRBJ2-3, the V gene TRBV28; D is unresolved. Germline V gene sequence: CDR1 MDHEN, CDR2 SYDVKM. The CDR3 is made up of 11 amino acids. The V end was cut by 6 bases, the J end by 6 bases, with 7 bases between. The CDR3 here is CASRALDTQYF. The CDR3 nucleotides are TGTGCCAGCAGGGCCCTGGATACGCAGTATTTT.

The sample holds a few counts of this clone. The chain couples TRBV30 to TRBJ1-4, with 8 bases fitting TRBD1. Losses at the gene ends were 1 base for V and 15 bases for J; bases not matched to a gene: 7. From germline, CDR1 is GTSNPN and CDR2 SVGIG (reference sequence). This CDR3 has 12 amino acids. The CDR3 here is CAWSASTGQVFF. DNA of the CDR3: TGTGCCTGGAGTGCATCTACGGGACAGGTGTTTTTT.

This clone was seen a single time. The genes are TRBV6-2 or TRBV6-3 and TRBJ1-5; maybe TRBD1 (5 bases). Germline loops: CDR1 MNHEY, CDR2 SVGEGT. The CDR3 covers 15 residues. V was trimmed by 0 bases and J by 3 bases, leaving 9 bases between them. Here the CDR3 reads CASSYSTGNNQPQHF. The CDR3 DNA reads as TGTGCCAGCAGTTACTCCACAGGAAACAATCAGCCCCAGCATTTT.

CDR3 amino acids: CATSSPGTRRKTQYF. Written as DNA, the CDR3 is TGTGCCACCAGCAGTCCCGGGACTAGAAGGAAGACCCAGTACTTC. This chain links TRBV15 with TRBJ2-5, with 8 bases fitting TRBD2. CDR1 and CDR2 (germline): LNHNV, YYDKDF (reference sequence). The CDR3 length is 15 residues. V gave up 3 bases and J gave up 6 bases; unmatched junction bases: 9.

The J gene is TRBJ2-1, the V gene TRBV29-1, with TRBD2 matching 8 bases. Trimming at V came to 5 bases and at J to 2 bases, leaving 2 bases not matched to a gene. Germline V gene data show CDR1 as SQVTM and CDR2 as ANQGSEA. The length of the CDR3 is 13 residues. The chain's CDR3 is CSVSAGAYNEQFF. The CDR3 DNA reads as TGCAGCGTTTCAGCGGGAGCCTACAATGAGCAGTTCTTC.

This sequence joins TRBV7-2 and TRBJ2-5; TRBD2 might be the D (6 bases). Germline values: CDR1 SGHTA, CDR2 FQGNSA. The CDR3 extends over 16 amino acids. V gave up 3 bases and J gave up 2 bases, with 16 bases separating them. CDR3 sequence (DNA): TGTGCCAGCAGCTTCAGTCAGGTAGCGGTTCAAGAGACCCAGTACTTC. Its translation is CASSFSQVAVQETQYF.

The chain is built from TRBV7-2 and TRBJ1-1, with D possibly matching TRBD1 (6 bases). Looked up from germline, CDR1 is SGHTA and CDR2 is FQGNSA. Trimming left V 2 bases short and J 7 bases short, with 11 bases between. The CDR3 has 13 amino acids. For the CDR3, the DNA is TGTGCCAGCAGCTTATTGAGGGGGGGTGAAGCTTTCTTT. This codes for CASSLLRGGEAFF.

The chain employs TRBV3-1 (or the pseudogene TRBV3-2) and TRBJ2-7, with D perhaps TRBD1 (6 bases). CDR1 is LGHDT and CDR2 is YNNKEL in the germline V gene (reference sequence). The CDR3 sequence is 16 residues long. The germline V and J ends were trimmed by 4 bases and 2 bases, with 18 bases remaining between them. For the CDR3, the DNA is TGTGCCAGCAGCCCAGCACAGGGCGCCCGAACCTACGAGCAGTACTTC. It encodes CASSPAQGARTYEQYF.

The chain carries TRBV2 and TRBJ2-7, with TRBD2 matching over 8 bases. V trimming: 6 bases; J trimming: 4 bases; junction bases outside the gene matches: 11. The CDR3 spans 15 residues. Germline V gene data show CDR1 as SNHLY and CDR2 as FYNNEI. The CDR3 DNA sequence: TGTGCCAGCAGGCCCGGGGGGGGGACGGATTACGAGCAGTACTTC. This sequence encodes CASRPGGGTDYEQYF.

The chain recombines TRBV4-1 with TRBJ1-6; 7 positions agree with TRBD1. V gave up 4 bases and J gave up 14 bases; unmatched junction bases: 14. CDR1 is MGHRA, CDR2 YSYEKL, per germline. CDR3 length: 15 residues. In DNA form, the CDR3 reads TGCGCCAGCAGCCCAGAATCGACAGGGTTATTAGCCCTCCACTTT. Encoded protein: CASSPESTGLLALHF.

The rearrangement links TRBV7-8 to TRBJ2-7; a possible D gene is TRBD2 (6 bases). Germline V gene lookup returns CDR1 SGHVS and CDR2 FQNEAQ. The CDR3 runs to 21 residues. V lost 7 bases, J lost 0 bases, and 34 bases lay in between. In DNA form, the CDR3 reads TGTGCCAGCACCCCTTATTTGACTCTGTGGCGCGGGGCCCAAAACTCCTACGAGCAGTACTTC. It yields the protein CASTPYLTLWRGAQNSYEQYF. The entire variable domain, with the rest obtained from reference TRBV7-8 and TRBJ2-7, is as follows: GAGVSQSPRYKVAKRGQDVALRCDPISGHVSLFWYQQALGQGPEFLTYFQNEAQLDKSGLPSDRFFAERPEGSVSTLKIQRTQQEDSAVYLCASTPYLTLWRGAQNSYEQYFGPGTRLTVT.

The chain uses TRBV6-5 and TRBJ2-2; unclear D gene. The V end lost 4 bases, the J end lost 4 bases, and 10 bases lay between the germline ends. The CDR3 runs 14 residues. Germline V gene data show CDR1 as MNHEY and CDR2 as SVGAGI. CDR3 coding DNA: TGTGCCAGCAGTTGGTCCATAGTCACCGGGGAGCTGTTTTTT. Protein: CASSWSIVTGELFF.